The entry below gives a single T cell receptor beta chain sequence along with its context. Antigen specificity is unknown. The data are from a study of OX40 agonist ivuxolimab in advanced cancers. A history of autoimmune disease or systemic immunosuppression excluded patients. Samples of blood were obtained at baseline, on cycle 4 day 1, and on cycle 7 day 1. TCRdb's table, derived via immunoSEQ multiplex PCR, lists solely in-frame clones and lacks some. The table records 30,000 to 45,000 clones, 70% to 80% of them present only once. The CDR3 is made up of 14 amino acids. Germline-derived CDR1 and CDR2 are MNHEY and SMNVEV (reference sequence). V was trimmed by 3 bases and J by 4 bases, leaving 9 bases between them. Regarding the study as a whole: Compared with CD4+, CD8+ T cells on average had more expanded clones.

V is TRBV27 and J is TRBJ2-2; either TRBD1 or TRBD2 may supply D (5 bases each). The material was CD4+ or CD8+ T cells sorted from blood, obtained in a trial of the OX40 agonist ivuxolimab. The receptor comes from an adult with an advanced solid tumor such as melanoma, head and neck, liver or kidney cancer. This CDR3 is CASSLGRPTGELFF. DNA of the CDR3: TGTGCCAGCAGTTTGGGACGGCCCACCGGGGAGCTGTTTTTT.